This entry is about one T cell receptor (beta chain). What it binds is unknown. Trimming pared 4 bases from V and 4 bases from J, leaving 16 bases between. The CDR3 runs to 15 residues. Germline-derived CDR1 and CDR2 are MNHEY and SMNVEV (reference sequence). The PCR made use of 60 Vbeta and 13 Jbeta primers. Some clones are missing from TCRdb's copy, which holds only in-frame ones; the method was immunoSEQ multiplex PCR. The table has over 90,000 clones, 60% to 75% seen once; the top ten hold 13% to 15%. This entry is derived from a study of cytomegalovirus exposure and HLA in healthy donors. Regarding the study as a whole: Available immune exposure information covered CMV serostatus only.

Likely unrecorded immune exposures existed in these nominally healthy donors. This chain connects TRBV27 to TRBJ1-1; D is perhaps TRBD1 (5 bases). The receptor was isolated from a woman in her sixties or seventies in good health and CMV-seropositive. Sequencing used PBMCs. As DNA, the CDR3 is TGTGCCAGCAGTTCCTCCGGATGGGGGGGCACTGAAGCTTTCTTT. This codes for CASSSSGWGGTEAFF.